The next 23 T cell receptor beta chains were all read from a single sample in a study of a mutant IDH1 vaccine in newly diagnosed glioma. Time point given: week 47, end of study. Topical imiquimod accompanied each vaccine dose, which consisted of 300 ug of mutant IDH1 20-mer peptide. The repertoire was sequenced with immunoSEQ multiplex PCR; TCRdb's copy has only in-frame clones and lacks some. The sample carries 45,000 to 55,000 clones, about 88% recorded once. Which antigens these TCRs recognize remains unknown. Source: PBMCs, taken from a glioma patient whose treatment included an IDH1 peptide vaccine. Receptors originate from a woman aged 25 to 39 with glioma. Some clones in this sample may be carry-over from other donors' samples.

This clone has a single count. The rearrangement uses TRBV10-2 and TRBJ2-5; D is uncertain. The CDR3 has 12 residues. Trimming stripped 8 bases from V and 2 bases from J, with 9 bases between. CDR1 and CDR2 (germline): WSHSY, SAAADI. CDR3 sequence: CASQQSQETQYF. The CDR3 coding sequence is TGCGCCAGCCAACAGTCACAAGAGACCCAGTACTTC.

The chain is built from TRBV6-5 and TRBJ2-3; D may be TRBD2 (5 bases). Germline V gene lookup returns CDR1 MNHEY and CDR2 SVGAGI. CDR3 length: 14 residues. V was cut by 2 bases and J by 0 bases, with 6 bases left in between. CDR3 sequence: CASSYGESTDTQYF. In nucleotides, the CDR3 is TGTGCCAGCAGTTACGGGGAGAGCACAGATACGCAGTATTTT.

This clone has just one count. V usage is TRBV6-5 and J usage is TRBJ1-1; TRBD1 agrees at 10 bases. V gave up 6 bases and J gave up 5 bases; unmatched junction bases: 3. This CDR3 is built from 13 residues. Germline V gene sequence: CDR1 MNHEY, CDR2 SVGAGI. The chain's CDR3 is CASRKDRGTEAFF. The CDR3 region has the DNA TGTGCCAGCAGGAAGGACAGGGGGACTGAAGCTTTCTTT.

J is TRBJ2-3 and V is TRBV19, with TRBD2 matching 9 bases. V shed 4 bases, J shed 3 bases, and the junction held 5 bases outside the gene matches. The CDR3 sequence is 15 residues long. Germline V lookup: CDR1 LNHDA, CDR2 SQIVND (reference sequence). The CDR3 region has the DNA TGTGCCAGTAGTACTAGCGGGGTCGAAACAGATACGCAGTATTTT. Encoded protein: CASSTSGVETDTQYF.

The chain is built from TRBV4-1 and TRBJ1-4; the match to TRBD1 covers 7 bases. Germline lookup yields CDR1 MGHRA and CDR2 YSYEKL. This CDR3 is built from 17 residues. V lost 0 bases, J lost 2 bases, and 6 bases stayed unmatched. The DNA for the CDR3 is TGCGCCAGCAGCCAAGAGGGGAACAGGGGCACTAATGAAAAACTGTTTTTT. Its translation: CASSQEGNRGTNEKLFF.

The J gene is TRBJ2-5, the V gene TRBV5-6, with D possibly matching TRBD2 (6 bases). Trimming took 5 bases from V and 7 from J, leaving 12 bases between them. CDR3 length equals 12 residues. The germline gives CDR1 SGHDT, CDR2 YYEEEE. This chain's CDR3 is CASRATRGTQYF. The DNA for the CDR3 is TGTGCCAGCAGGGCGACGCGGGGGACCCAGTACTTC.

A few counts support this clone. V is TRBV5-1 and J is TRBJ2-3, with 7 bases identical to TRBD2. V lost 3 bases to trimming and J lost 6 bases; unmatched junction nucleotides: 13. This CDR3 spans 16 amino acids. Germline V gene data show CDR1 as SGHRS and CDR2 as YFSETQ. This CDR3 reads CASSSALSAGRDTQYF. The CDR3 DNA sequence: TGCGCCAGCAGCTCGGCCCTATCAGCGGGAAGGGATACGCAGTATTTT.

The chain uses TRBV29-1 and TRBJ1-1; the D gene is possibly TRBD1 (6 bases). The CDR3 covers 16 residues. V was clipped by 5 bases and J by 0 bases, with 19 bases between them. Germline-derived CDR1 and CDR2 are SQVTM and ANQGSEA. The CDR3 DNA reads as TGCAGCGTTCCCGGCGAGGGGGGGGGCATGAACACTGAAGCTTTCTTT. Translation: CSVPGEGGGMNTEAFF.

The V call is TRBV9, the J call TRBJ1-2; D is ambiguous. CDR3 length: 12 residues. Germline CDR1 and CDR2: SGDLS and YYNGEE. Trimming cost V 0 bases and J 4 bases, with 4 bases left between them. The CDR3 DNA reads as TGTGCCAGCAGCGTAGCGGCCTATGGCTACACCTTC. Protein product: CASSVAAYGYTF. The complete variable domain, with remaining parts taken from reference TRBV9 and TRBJ1-2, reads DSGVTQTPKHLITATGQRVTLRCSPRSGDLSVYWYQQSLDQGLQFLIQYYNGEERAKGNILERFSAQQFPDLHSELNLSSLELGDSALYFCASSVAAYGYTFGSGTRLTVV.

The chain recombines TRBV19 with TRBJ2-1; 11 bases line up with TRBD2. The germline gives CDR1 LNHDA, CDR2 SQIVND (reference sequence). V trimming: 6 bases; J trimming: 3 bases; junction bases outside the gene matches: 4. The CDR3 has 15 amino acids. The CDR3: CASSQTSGVYNEQFF. CDR3 nucleotides: TGTGCCAGTAGCCAGACTAGCGGGGTCTACAATGAGCAGTTCTTC.

V gene TRBV19 combines with J gene TRBJ2-7; 8 bases line up with TRBD2. The CDR3 contains 13 residues. V lost 9 bases and J lost 2; bases outside the gene matches: 6. Germline V lookup: CDR1 LNHDA, CDR2 SQIVND (reference sequence). CDR3 bases: TGTGCCAGCGGGAGGGGGAGCCCCTACGAGCAGTACTTC. Translation gives CASGRGSPYEQYF.

The chain is built from TRBV10-3 and TRBJ2-7, with D perhaps being TRBD1 or TRBD2 (5 bases each). Germline CDR1 reads ENHRY; CDR2 reads SYGVKD. The V gene lost 7 bases and the J gene lost 5 bases, with 18 bases spanning the gap. The CDR3 runs to 14 residues. CDR3 residues: CAITAGQGVDEQYF. Written as DNA, the CDR3 is TGTGCCATCACGGCCGGGCAGGGAGTAGACGAGCAGTACTTC.

This clone was seen a few times. The rearrangement uses TRBV19 and TRBJ1-1, with a tentative D call TRBD1 (5 bases). The CDR3 has 14 amino acids. Germline V gene sequence: CDR1 LNHDA, CDR2 SQIVND (reference sequence). Trimming pared 6 bases from V and 4 bases from J, leaving 15 bases between. This CDR3 is CASRGGGASTEAFF. In nucleotides, the CDR3 is TGTGCCAGTAGGGGAGGAGGGGCCAGCACTGAAGCTTTCTTT.

The chain employs TRBV7-8 and TRBJ2-2; D not resolved. The CDR3 is made up of 12 amino acids. V lost 0 bases and J 8 bases, leaving 4 bases between the germline ends. Germline V lookup: CDR1 SGHVS, CDR2 FQNEAQ. The CDR3 sequence is CASSLAQGELFF. The CDR3 DNA sequence: TGTGCCAGCAGCTTAGCGCAAGGGGAGCTGTTTTTT.

The CDR3 region has the DNA TGTGCCAGCAGTGCGACAGGGGCCTTGAGGGAGCAGTACTTC. It is translated as CASSATGALREQYF. The rearrangement uses TRBV25-1 and TRBJ2-7; 8 positions agree with TRBD1. Germline CDR1 MGHDK, CDR2 SYGVNS. J was trimmed by 7 bases and V by 4 bases; bases with no gene match: 9. The CDR3 is made up of 14 amino acids.

This rearrangement joins TRBV4-1 to TRBJ2-2; D gene uncertain. Trimming cost V 3 bases and J 1 base, with 15 bases left between them. Germline CDR1 and CDR2: MGHRA and YSYEKL. This CDR3 is built from 17 residues. The CDR3: CASSQGMDPGNTGELFF. In nucleotides, the CDR3 is TGCGCCAGCAGCCAGGGGATGGACCCGGGGAACACCGGGGAGCTGTTTTTT.

As to this clone: The junction and the germline gene differ at one end; a read error may be behind it. The chain has TRBV7-9 and TRBJ2-1; the match to TRBD2 covers 10 bases. The germline V gene encodes CDR1 SEHNR and CDR2 FQNEAQ (reference sequence). There are 15 residues in the CDR3. CDR3 DNA: TGTGCCAGCAGTTTAGTTCTAGCGGGAGAGGATGAGCAGTTCTTC. Protein: CASSLVLAGEDEQFF.

Only one count was recorded for this clone. The chain couples TRBV6-1 to TRBJ2-3, with a possible D match to TRBD1 (6 bases). V gave up 7 bases and J gave up 2 bases, with 16 bases separating them. CDR1 and CDR2 from the germline V gene are MNHNS and SASEGT. This CDR3 is 15 amino acids long. The CDR3 DNA follows: TGTGCCAGCACTCAAGTGGGGGCTCTCACAGATACGCAGTATTTT. Protein sequence: CASTQVGALTDTQYF.

V is TRBV7-9 and J is TRBJ1-2; 7 positions match TRBD1. Looked up from germline, CDR1 is SEHNR and CDR2 is FQNEAQ (reference sequence). This CDR3 has 12 amino acids. The ends lost 3 bases at V and 8 bases at J; junction bases unmatched: 3. The CDR3 DNA reads as TGTGCCAGCAGCTTCGACAGGGACGGCTACACCTTC. Its translation is CASSFDRDGYTF.

This clone was detected only a few times. The CDR3 region has the DNA TGTGCCAGCAGCTTCGGTGGAAACATTCAGTACTTC. This codes for CASSFGGNIQYF. V gene TRBV5-8 combines with J gene TRBJ2-4; D is unresolved. CDR3 length: 12 residues. Germline CDR1 and CDR2: SGHTS and YDEGEE. V lost 2 bases to trimming and J lost 6 bases, with 6 bases between them.

The chain joins TRBV18 to TRBJ1-1; TRBD1 matches at 7 bases. J gave up 0 bases and V 3 bases, and 4 bases lay outside the gene matches. Germline-derived CDR1 and CDR2 are KGHSH and LQKENI. This CDR3 is 15 amino acids long. This CDR3 is CASSPGQLMNTEAFF. The CDR3 nucleotides read TGTGCCAGCTCACCGGGACAGTTGATGAACACTGAAGCTTTCTTT. Full variable domain (rest looked up from reference TRBV18 and TRBJ1-1): NAGVMQNPRHLVRRRGQEARLRCSPMKGHSHVYWYRQLPEEGLKFMVYLQKENIIDESGMPKERFSAEFPKEGPSILRIQQVVRGDSAAYFCASSPGQLMNTEAFFGQGTRLTVV.

The chain combines TRBV10-3 with TRBJ2-1; 9 bases match TRBD2. J lost 4 bases, V lost 0 bases, and 13 bases had no gene match. The CDR3 is 19 residues long. CDR1 and CDR2 from the germline V gene are ENHRY and SYGVKD. This CDR3 reads CAISESYRGSGSEYNEQFF. The CDR3 DNA sequence: TGTGCCATCAGTGAGTCGTACAGGGGTAGCGGGAGCGAATACAATGAGCAGTTCTTC.

The chain recombines TRBV19 with TRBJ2-7; 8 bases fit TRBD2. The CDR3 is 14 residues long. CDR1 is LNHDA, CDR2 SQIVND, per germline (reference sequence). The ends lost 1 base at V and 2 bases at J; junction bases unmatched: 1. The CDR3, as DNA: TGTGCCAGTAGTATAGGCGGGGGGACCTACGAGCAGTACTTC. Residues: CASSIGGGTYEQYF.